This T cell receptor beta chain originates from a study of regulatory T cells in long-lasting Graves disease. Trimming left V 0 bases short and J 2 bases short, with 14 bases between. The CDR3 is 17 residues long. CDR1 LNHNV and CDR2 YYDKDF come from the germline V gene (reference sequence). TCR beta libraries were built with iRepertoire HTBI primers and Arm-PCR of CDR3 regions. From the multiplex PCR reads, TCRdb called clonotypes with MiXCR, one entry per CDR3 protein. Altogether roughly 560,000 distinct CDR3 sequences are present, about 12% being singletons, with the ten largest covering 8% to 10%. Study results and limitations: Persistent disease samples used TRBV28, TRBJ1-2 and TRBJ2-5 preferentially.

Noted time point: newly diagnosed GD, antithyroid drugs for less than 3 months. PBMCs were the source of the RNA used for TCR sequencing. This clonotype has a count of ten or more. Antigen specificity is unknown. This same sample was also taken into another study, of T cells in Graves' hyperthyroidism and ophthalmopathy.

V and J are TRBV15 and TRBJ1-5, with D tentatively TRBD1 (6 bases). Sequencing used peripheral blood mononuclear cells (PBMCs), obtained at new diagnosis, from a patient treated with antithyroid drugs. This receptor was identified in a woman in her thirties with Graves disease. The CDR3 region is CATSRDSRTDGNQPQHF. The CDR3 DNA follows: TGTGCCACCAGCAGAGATTCGAGGACAGATGGCAATCAGCCCCAGCATTTT.